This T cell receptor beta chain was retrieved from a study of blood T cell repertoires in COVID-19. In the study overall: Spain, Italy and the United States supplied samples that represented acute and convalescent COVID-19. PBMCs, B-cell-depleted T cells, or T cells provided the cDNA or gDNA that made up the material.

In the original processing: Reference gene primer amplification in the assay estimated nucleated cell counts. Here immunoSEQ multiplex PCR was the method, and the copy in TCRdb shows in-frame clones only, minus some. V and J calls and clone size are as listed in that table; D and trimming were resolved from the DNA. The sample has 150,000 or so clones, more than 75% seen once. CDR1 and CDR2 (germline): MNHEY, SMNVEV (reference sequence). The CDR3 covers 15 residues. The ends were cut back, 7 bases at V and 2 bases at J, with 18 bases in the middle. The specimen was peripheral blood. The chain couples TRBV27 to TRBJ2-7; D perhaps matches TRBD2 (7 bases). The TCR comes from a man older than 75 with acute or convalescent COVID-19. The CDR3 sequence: CASKGGPGIAYEQYF. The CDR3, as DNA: TGTGCCAGCAAGGGGGGGCCAGGGATTGCCTACGAGCAGTACTTC.